This T cell receptor beta chain was documented in a study of Ad26.COV2.S vaccination and SARS-CoV-2 variants. Regarding the study as a whole: Measures of TCR breadth and depth may have fallen short of total T cell responses. The authors reported substantial breadth in spike-specific CD8+ and CD4+ T cell responses after vaccination. Among vaccine recipients, spike-specific TCR breadth exceeded that of placebo recipients. Placebo and vaccine recipients had non-spike TCR breadth that was similar.

Clones were read by immunoSEQ multiplex PCR, and TCRdb kept only the in-frame ones, dropping some. The table has roughly 140,000 clones, just over 85% seen once. The CDR3 is made up of 12 amino acids. CDR1 MDHEN and CDR2 SYDVKM come from the germline V gene. Worth noting for this clone: As yet, its antigen is unknown.

The chain recombines TRBV28 with TRBJ2-2; the D is unclear. The TCR comes from a human donor who had recovered from COVID-19. The starting material was peripheral blood, obtained after recovery from COVID-19. In nucleotides, the CDR3 is TGTGTATCCAACACGAACACCGGGGAGCTGTTTTTT. Protein: CVSNTNTGELFF.